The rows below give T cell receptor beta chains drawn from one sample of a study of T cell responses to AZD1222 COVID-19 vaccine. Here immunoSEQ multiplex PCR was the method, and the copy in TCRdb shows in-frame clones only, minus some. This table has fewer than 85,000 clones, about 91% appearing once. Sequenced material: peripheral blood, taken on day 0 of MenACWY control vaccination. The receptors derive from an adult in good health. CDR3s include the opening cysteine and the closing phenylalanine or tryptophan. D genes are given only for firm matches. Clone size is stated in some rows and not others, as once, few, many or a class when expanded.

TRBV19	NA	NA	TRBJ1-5	TGTGCCATCGGGGAGGACAATCAGCCCCAGCATTTT	CAIGEDNQPQHF
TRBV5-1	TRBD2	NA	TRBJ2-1	TGCGCCAGCAGCTTGGAGGCGGGAGAGGTTGCTGAGCAGTTCTTC	CASSLEAGEVAEQFF
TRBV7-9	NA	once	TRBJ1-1	TGTGCCAGCAGCTCGGACAGAGTGAACACTGAAGCTTTCTTT	CASSSDRVNTEAFF
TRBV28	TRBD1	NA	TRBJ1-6	TGTGCCAGCAGTTTCATCCGGGACAGCTTAACCCTCCACTTT	CASSFIRDSLTLHF
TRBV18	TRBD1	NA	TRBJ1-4	TGTGCCAGCTCAAGGGACAGGGATGAAAAACTGTTTTTT	CASSRDRDEKLFF
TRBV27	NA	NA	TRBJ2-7	TGTGCCAGCAGAACCCCCAGTGGAATCTCCTACGAGCAGTACTTC	CASRTPSGISYEQYF
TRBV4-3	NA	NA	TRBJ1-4	TGCGCCAGCAGCCAAGAGACAGTGGGTGAAAAACTGTTTTTT	CASSQETVGEKLFF
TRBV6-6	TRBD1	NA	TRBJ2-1	TGTGCCAGCACGGGGACAGTCCCCTACAATGAGCAGTTCTTC	CASTGTVPYNEQFF
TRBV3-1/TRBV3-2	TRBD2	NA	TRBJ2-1	TGTGCCAGCAATCACCTAGCGGGGGGTAACAATGAGCAGTTCTTC	CASNHLAGGNNEQFF
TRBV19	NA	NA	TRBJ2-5	TGTGCCAGTAGTTCTTTGCAGGAGTCTCCACAAGAGACCCAGTACTTC	CASSSLQESPQETQYF
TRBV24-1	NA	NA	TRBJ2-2	TGTGCCACCAGTGACCTGGGGAGGAACACCGGGGAGCTGTTTTTT	CATSDLGRNTGELFF
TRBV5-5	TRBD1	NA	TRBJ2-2	TGTGCCAGCAGCTTACAGGGGGCGGCCGGGGAGCTGTTTTTT	CASSLQGAAGELFF
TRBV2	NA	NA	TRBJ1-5	TGTGCCAGCAGTGAAGGGAGCTATGCCAATCAGCCCCAGCATTTT	CASSEGSYANQPQHF
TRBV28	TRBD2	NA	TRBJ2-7	TGTGCCAGCCTAGCGGGAGGGCCGTACGAGCAGTACTTC	CASLAGGPYEQYF
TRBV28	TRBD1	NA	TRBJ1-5	TGTGCCAGCAGTCCCTGGGTGGGACAGGGAAATCAGCCCCAGCATTTT	CASSPWVGQGNQPQHF
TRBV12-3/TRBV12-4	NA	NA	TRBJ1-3	TGTGCCAGCAGTTTAACGTCAGGAAACACCATATATTTT	CASSLTSGNTIYF
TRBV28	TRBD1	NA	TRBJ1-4	TGTGCCAGCAGATCAACAGGGGTGGAAAAACTGTTTTTT	CASRSTGVEKLFF
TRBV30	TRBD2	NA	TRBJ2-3	TGTGCCTGGACGGTAGCCAGGACTAGCGGGAGCACAGATACGCAGTATTTT	CAWTVARTSGSTDTQYF
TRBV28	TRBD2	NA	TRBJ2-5	TGTGCCAGCACGTCTAGCGGGGGGTTTGAGACCCAGTACTTC	CASTSSGGFETQYF
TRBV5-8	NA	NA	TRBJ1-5	TGTGCCAGCAGCCCAAACGTAGGTCAGCCCCAGCATTTT	CASSPNVGQPQHF
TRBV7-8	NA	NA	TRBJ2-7	TGTGCCAGCAGCCTAGGACATACGAGCTACGAGCAGTACTTC	CASSLGHTSYEQYF
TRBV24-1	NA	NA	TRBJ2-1	TGTGCCACCAGTGACCCTACAGGCGAAGGGTCCTACAATGAGCAGTTCTTC	CATSDPTGEGSYNEQFF
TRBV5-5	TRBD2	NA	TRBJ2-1	TGTGCCAGCAGCTTGCTAGCGGACAATGAGCAGTTCTTC	CASSLLADNEQFF
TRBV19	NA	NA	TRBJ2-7	TGTGCCAGCCGAAGAACAGGGACCTACGAGCAGTACTTC	CASRRTGTYEQYF
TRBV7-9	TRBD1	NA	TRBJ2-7	TGTGCCAGCAGCAAACATGGGACAGACTCCTACGAGCAGTACTTC	CASSKHGTDSYEQYF
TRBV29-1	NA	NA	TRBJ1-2	TGCAGCGTTGAATCAGTGTGGGGGGCCTATGGCTACACCTTC	CSVESVWGAYGYTF
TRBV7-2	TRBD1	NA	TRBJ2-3	TGTGCCAGCAGCCATGACAGGGTATTAGATACGCAGTATTTT	CASSHDRVLDTQYF
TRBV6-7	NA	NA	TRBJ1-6	TGTGCCAGCAGTTACTCGAATTGGGCACGGAGCTCCTATAATTCACCCCTCCACTTT	CASSYSNWARSSYNSPLHF
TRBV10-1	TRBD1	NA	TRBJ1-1	TGCGCCAGCAGTGACCGGGCAGGGGGGACTGAAGCTTTCTTT	CASSDRAGGTEAFF
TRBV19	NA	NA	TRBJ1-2	TGTGCCAGTAGTAGACAGGCGACAACCAACTATGGCTACACCTTC	CASSRQATTNYGYTF
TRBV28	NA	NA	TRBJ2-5	TGTGCCAGCAGCCGTTCGGAGACCCAGTACTTC	CASSRSETQYF